The sequence of this TCR beta chain was determined in a study of CD8 T cells in Susac syndrome. Study-level findings and limits: The study recognized that its TCR sequencing and HLA analysis covered a relatively small number of individuals.

V lost 2 bases to trimming and J lost 6 bases, with 17 bases between them. CDR3 length equals 15 residues. Germline loops: CDR1 MNHEY, CDR2 SMNVEV (reference sequence). Details on this clonotype: The antigen is not known.

Reverse transcription of roughly 0.45 to 1 ug RNA was carried out with random hexamers. Across 54 Vbeta and 13 Jbeta, TCR beta CDR3 was amplified with immunoSEQ multiplex PCR. TCRdb reprocessed the immunoSEQ multiplex PCR reads with MiXCR, giving one entry per CDR3 protein. The profile shows some 260,000 distinct CDR3 sequences, roughly 84% of them singletons. CD8+ and CD4+ T cells from blood underwent TCR beta sequencing. Negative isolation was applied to CD8+ and CD4+ T cells, and FACS enrichment was applied to TEMRA cells. The origin of this receptor is a human donor with multiple sclerosis. The chain combines TRBV27 with TRBJ2-7, with TRBD2 as a possible D gene (6 bases). Material: CD8+ T cells from PBMCs. The DNA for the CDR3 is TGTGCCAGCAGTTTAGGGGGACTCTATTTAGGCGAGCAGTACTTC. Encoded protein: CASSLGGLYLGEQYF.